Shown below are 18 T cell receptor beta chains from a single sample sequenced in a study of identical twins (dated by TCRdb to the mid-2010s). Preparation of the library involved 5' RACE. Sequencing relied on an Illumina HiSeq 2000. TCRdb itself trimmed the public reads at Q25 with fastp, ran MiXCR and retained productive beta chains. Rows with one shared CDR3 protein collapse into an entry with the most common genes and DNA. Across this sample there are about 390,000 distinct CDR3 sequences, with 9% to 10% seen only once. The ten largest clones represent 8% to 9.5% of the sample. Specimen: naive T cells sorted from blood. The cell subset or site label, as the study defines it: cells isolated with a human naive T-cell isolation kit. These receptors all come from a woman aged 50 to 60 in good health.

The chain joins TRBV4-1 to TRBJ2-7; the D gene could be TRBD1 or TRBD2 (6 bases each). The CDR3 extends over 15 amino acids. From germline, CDR1 is MGHRA and CDR2 YSYEKL. Trimming removed 4 bases at V and 3 bases at J, with 16 bases between. The CDR3 nucleotides are TGCGCCAGCAGCCCCCGAGGGGGGACCGACTACGAGCAGTACTTC. Translating it yields CASSPRGGTDYEQYF.

As regards this clonotype: The junction does not match germline at one end; this may be a read error. The rearrangement links TRBV6-6 to TRBJ2-6, with D possibly TRBD1 on 6 matching bases. The CDR3 is 20 amino acids. Germline loops: CDR1 MNHNY, CDR2 SVGAGI (reference sequence). The CDR3 is CPSSHPVDRTSNSGANVLTF. The CDR3 region has the DNA TGTCCCAGCAGTCATCCCGTCGACAGGACCTCCAACTCTGGGGCCAACGTCCTGACTTTC.

This rearrangement joins TRBV11-2 to TRBJ2-3, with 8 bases aligning to TRBD2. CDR1 and CDR2 (germline): SGHAT, FQNNGV. V shed 3 bases and J 3 bases; nucleotides not matched to a gene: 8. There are 16 residues in the CDR3. The CDR3 sequence is CASSFPREGVTDTQYF. The DNA for the CDR3 is TGTGCCAGCAGCTTTCCCCGGGAGGGCGTGACAGATACGCAGTATTTT.

The DNA of the CDR3 is TGCGCCAGCAGCTTGGGTCTAGGGGTCGAGCAGTACTTC. It yields the protein CASSLGLGVEQYF. V and J are TRBV5-1 and TRBJ2-7; a weak D match, TRBD1 (5 bases). CDR1 SGHRS and CDR2 YFSETQ come from the germline V gene. The CDR3 loop spans 13 amino acids. V lost 0 bases and J 6 bases, leaving 10 bases between the germline ends. Supplemented by reference TRBV5-1 and TRBJ2-7, the full variable domain reads KAGVTQTPRYLIKTRGQQVTLSCSPISGHRSVSWYQQTPGQGLQFLFEYFSETQRNKGNFPGRFSGRQFSNSRSEMNVSTLELGDSALYLCASSLGLGVEQYFGPGTRLTVT.

This clonotype was counted between two and nine times. The rearrangement links TRBV5-1 to TRBJ2-3, with TRBD2 matching over 7 bases. CDR1 and CDR2 from the germline V gene are SGHRS and YFSETQ. This CDR3 has 16 amino acids. V trimming: 1 base; J trimming: 2 bases; junction bases outside the gene matches: 7. Here the CDR3 reads CASSLSAGVFTDTQYF. CDR3 DNA sequence: TGCGCCAGCAGCTTGTCGGCGGGAGTTTTCACAGATACGCAGTATTTT.

This clonotype was observed many times. The chain employs TRBV29-1 and TRBJ1-2, with 10 bases that match TRBD1. V shed 3 bases and J 8 bases; nucleotides not matched to a gene: 12. The CDR3 covers 15 residues. The germline CDR1 and CDR2 sequences are SQVTM and ANQGSEA. The CDR3 sequence is CSVDYARTGGAGYTF. The CDR3 DNA follows: TGCAGCGTTGATTACGCCCGGACAGGGGGTGCAGGCTACACCTTC.

Concerning this clonotype: A much larger clonotype is one base distant, so this may be a read error. This chain uses TRBV9 with TRBJ2-5; D gene unclear. Germline assignment: CDR1 SGDLS and CDR2 YYNGEE. V was pared by 0 bases and J by 4 bases, with 10 bases between. This CDR3 is 14 amino acids long. In DNA, the CDR3 is TGTGCCAGCAGCGTAGCGCCTAATCCAGAGACCCAGTACTTC. This gives the protein CASSVAPNPETQYF. The full variable domain, completed using reference TRBV9 and TRBJ2-5, is DSGVTQTPKHLITATGQRVTLRCSPRSGDLSVYWYQQSLDQGLQFLIQYYNGEERAKGNILERFSAQQFPDLHSELNLSSLELGDSALYFCASSVAPNPETQYFGPGTRLLVL.

On this clonotype itself: A read error may account for a junction end that differs from germline. V gene TRBV11-2 combines with J gene TRBJ2-3; D possibly matches TRBD1 or TRBD2 (5 bases each). This CDR3 spans 16 amino acids. Germline CDR1 is SGHAT and CDR2 is FQNNGV. The DNA for the CDR3 is TGTGCCAGCAGCCTACCGGGACCTCAAACTACTCATACGCGGTATTTT. Protein sequence: CASSLPGPQTTHTRYF.

In this sample, this clonotype turned up many times. This sequence joins TRBV5-1 and TRBJ2-7; 10 bases line up with TRBD1. The CDR3 runs 14 residues. Germline values: CDR1 SGHRS, CDR2 YFSETQ. V shed 8 bases, J shed 2 bases, and the junction held 7 bases outside the gene matches. DNA of the CDR3: TGCGCCAGTGCCGGGACAGGGGTCCCCTACGAGCAGTACTTC. It translates to CASAGTGVPYEQYF.

This clonotype has a count of ten or more. V gene TRBV15 combines with J gene TRBJ1-5; no clear D gene. The V gene's germline CDR1 is LNHNV and CDR2 YYDKDF (reference sequence). The length of the CDR3 is 13 residues. V dropped 0 bases and J dropped 6 bases, with 6 bases sitting between them. The CDR3 here is CATSRDVGQPQHF. CDR3 in DNA: TGTGCCACCAGCAGAGATGTCGGTCAGCCCCAGCATTTT.

This chain links TRBV5-1 with TRBJ2-5; D may be TRBD1 (5 bases). Per the germline V gene, CDR1 is SGHRS and CDR2 is YFSETQ. Trimming took off 1 base at V and 5 bases at J, with 15 bases between the two ends. CDR3 length: 15 residues. Here the CDR3 reads CASSLNYPGSETQYF. CDR3 nucleotide sequence: TGCGCCAGCAGCTTGAATTATCCAGGGTCGGAGACCCAGTACTTC.

This clonotype was counted ten times or more. The chain joins TRBV28 to TRBJ2-3, with TRBD2 identical over 12 bases. The CDR3 sequence is 17 residues long. The V gene's germline CDR1 is MDHEN and CDR2 SYDVKM. V was clipped by 5 bases and J by 3 bases; unmatched bases: 9. CDR3 in DNA: TGTGCCAGCAGTCCCCGACTAGCGGGAGTTGGAACAGATACGCAGTATTTT. Protein: CASSPRLAGVGTDTQYF.

This chain uses TRBV5-1 with TRBJ1-2, with 8 bases fitting TRBD1. Per the germline V gene, CDR1 is SGHRS and CDR2 is YFSETQ. Germline trimming cut 4 bases from V and 6 bases from J; bases unmatched to any gene: 14. The CDR3 is 16 residues long. The CDR3 nucleotides are TGCGCCAGCAGCACAGGACAGGGTTTCGGCCCAAATGGCTACACCTTC. Its protein is CASSTGQGFGPNGYTF.

In this sample, this clonotype turned up a few times. The chain joins TRBV3-1 to TRBJ2-2; 10 positions agree with TRBD2. Unmatched junction bases numbered 3, after V lost 2 bases and J lost 6 bases. Germline V gene data show CDR1 as LGHDT and CDR2 as YNNKEL (reference sequence). The CDR3 runs to 15 residues. CDR3 residues: CASSQSGRGAGELFF. CDR3 nucleotide sequence: TGTGCCAGCAGCCAAAGCGGGAGGGGCGCCGGGGAGCTGTTTTTT.

The V call is TRBV5-1, the J call TRBJ2-7; D possibly corresponds to TRBD2 (7 bases). Trimming cost V 5 bases and J 1 base, with 13 bases left between them. Germline V lookup: CDR1 SGHRS, CDR2 YFSETQ. This CDR3 contains 14 residues. CDR3 region: CASRWGGPSYEQYF. DNA of the CDR3: TGCGCCAGCAGATGGGGGGGCCCTTCCTACGAGCAGTACTTC.

The genes are TRBV7-9 and TRBJ2-7, with a tentative D call TRBD2 (5 bases). V lost 4 bases and J 0 bases, leaving 22 bases between the germline ends. Germline CDR1 reads SEHNR; CDR2 reads FQNEAQ (reference sequence). The length of the CDR3 is 18 residues. The CDR3 region is CASSYRRGTGRHSYEQYF. The CDR3 nucleotides read TGTGCCAGCAGCTACCGCCGGGGTACGGGTCGTCACTCCTACGAGCAGTACTTC.

The chain has TRBV6-5 and TRBJ1-5; D may be TRBD1 (6 bases). The V gene's germline CDR1 is MNHEY and CDR2 SVGAGI. V was pared by 7 bases and J by 0 bases, with 13 bases between. This CDR3 contains 15 residues. The CDR3 sequence is CASTTDRDSNQPQHF. The CDR3 DNA sequence: TGTGCCAGCACCACGGACAGAGATAGCAATCAGCCCCAGCATTTT.

The chain links TRBV5-1 to TRBJ2-7; D ambiguous. CDR1 and CDR2 (germline): SGHRS, YFSETQ. The length of the CDR3 is 16 residues. The ends were cut back, 1 base at V and 2 bases at J, with 16 bases in the middle. The CDR3 DNA sequence: TGCGCCAGCAGCTTGTTGCCCAGGAATTCCGCCTACGAGCAGTACGTC. It yields the protein CASSLLPRNSAYEQYV.